One sample yielded the 11 T cell receptor beta chains listed below, sequenced in a study of T cell responses to AZD1222 COVID-19 vaccine. Measured with immunoSEQ multiplex PCR; TCRdb has only the in-frame clones, and not every one. The data contain some 62,000 clones, around three quarters of them singletons. The material sequenced was peripheral blood, taken on day 0 of AZD1222 vaccination. These receptors came from an adult in good health.

The gene calls are TRBV18 and TRBJ1-3; unclear D gene. Germline values: CDR1 KGHSH, CDR2 LQKENI. The CDR3 length is 12 residues. V was trimmed by 4 bases and J by 4 bases, leaving 5 bases between them. The CDR3 sequence is CASSLPGNTIYF. The DNA for the CDR3 is TGTGCCAGCTCACTCCCAGGAAACACCATATATTTT.

This sequence joins TRBV3-1 (or the pseudogene TRBV3-2) and TRBJ1-1, with a tentative D call TRBD1 (6 bases). Trimming shortened V by 4 bases and J by 3 bases, and 15 bases separated the two germline ends. There are 15 residues in the CDR3. Germline assignment: CDR1 LGHDT and CDR2 YNNKEL (reference sequence). DNA for the CDR3: TGTGCCAGCAGCCGAGATACAGGGATGGACACTGAAGCTTTCTTT. Translating gives CASSRDTGMDTEAFF.

V gene TRBV7-6 combines with J gene TRBJ2-1; TRBD2 is a possible D gene (5 bases). Per germline, CDR1 SGHVS and CDR2 FNYEAQ. The CDR3 sequence is 11 residues long. Trimming stripped 5 bases from V and 7 bases from J, with 6 bases between. The CDR3 is CASSRGNEQFF. As DNA, the CDR3 is TGTGCCAGCAGCCGAGGGAATGAGCAGTTCTTC.

The chain joins TRBV27 to TRBJ1-5, with D unresolved. The CDR3 has 16 residues. Germline lookup yields CDR1 MNHEY and CDR2 SMNVEV (reference sequence). V dropped 1 base and J dropped 2 bases, with 12 bases sitting between them. The CDR3 sequence is CASSLYNLGGNQPQHF. The DNA for the CDR3 is TGTGCCAGCAGTTTATATAACCTAGGAGGCAATCAGCCCCAGCATTTT.

The rearrangement uses TRBV6-5 and TRBJ1-1; no definite D call. The V gene's germline CDR1 is MNHEY and CDR2 SVGAGI. The V end was cut by 10 bases, the J end by 8 bases, with 17 bases between. This CDR3 contains 12 residues. The CDR3 nucleotides read TGTGCCACCCCCGGGTCCCCCGGAGAAGCTTTCTTT. Translated, it gives CATPGSPGEAFF.

This clone was counted only a few times. The gene calls are TRBV27 and TRBJ1-1; a possible D gene is TRBD1 (5 bases). Per the germline V gene, CDR1 is MNHEY and CDR2 is SMNVEV (reference sequence). V dropped 5 bases and J dropped 7 bases, with 17 bases sitting between them. This CDR3 is built from 14 residues. This CDR3 is CASSPSGTLFEAFF. In DNA form, the CDR3 reads TGTGCCAGCAGTCCCTCCGGGACTCTGTTTGAAGCTTTCTTT.

The rearrangement links TRBV6-2 or TRBV6-3 to TRBJ2-3; D is perhaps TRBD2 (7 bases). The V and J ends lost 2 bases and 7 bases respectively, with 13 bases between them. CDR3 length equals 14 residues. Germline CDR1 and CDR2: MNHEY and SVGEGT. Written as DNA, the CDR3 is TGTGCCAGCAGTTACGAGGGGGGGGCCTATACGCAGTATTTT. It translates to CASSYEGGAYTQYF.

The chain is built from TRBV7-8 and TRBJ2-7; tentative D call: TRBD1 (7 bases). CDR1 SGHVS and CDR2 FQNEAQ come from the germline V gene. The CDR3 loop spans 14 amino acids. V lost 5 bases and J 6 bases, leaving 17 bases between the germline ends. The CDR3 nucleotides are TGTGCCAGCAGCCCCCGACAGGGTAGCGGCGAGCAGTACTTC. This gives the protein CASSPRQGSGEQYF.

The rearrangement uses TRBV7-9 and TRBJ1-1; TRBD1 matches 7 bases. V dropped 1 base and J dropped 0; count of bases not matched to a gene: 14. Germline CDR1 SEHNR, CDR2 FQNEAQ (reference sequence). This CDR3 has 19 residues. The CDR3 sequence: CASSLGMNRGLAMNTEAFF. The CDR3 nucleotides are TGTGCCAGCAGCTTAGGCATGAACAGGGGCTTAGCGATGAACACTGAAGCTTTCTTT. The whole variable domain, filled in from reference TRBV7-9 and TRBJ1-1, reads DTGVSQNPRHKITKRGQNVTFRCDPISEHNRLYWYRQTLGQGPEFLTYFQNEAQLEKSRLLSDRFSAERPKGSFSTLEIQRTEQGDSAMYLCASSLGMNRGLAMNTEAFFGQGTRLTVV.

The chain recombines TRBV7-2 with TRBJ2-2, with D maybe TRBD1 (6 bases). Trimming shortened V by 2 bases and J by 3 bases, and 10 bases separated the two germline ends. The germline gives CDR1 SGHTA, CDR2 FQGNSA. The CDR3 is 15 amino acids. The DNA for the CDR3 is TGTGCCAGCAGCTTAAGAAAGGGGGACACCGGGGAGCTGTTTTTT. Amino acids: CASSLRKGDTGELFF.

V and J are TRBV7-2 and TRBJ2-3, with 15 bases identical to TRBD2. Germline assignment: CDR1 SGHTA and CDR2 FQGNSA. V lost 5 bases to trimming and J lost 5 bases; unmatched junction nucleotides: 2. The CDR3 consists of 15 residues. Written as DNA, the CDR3 is TGTGCCAGCAGCCGGACTAGCGGGGGGGTAGATACGCAGTATTTT. Translated: CASSRTSGGVDTQYF.